The 16 T cell receptor beta chains reported below all come from one sample, sequenced in a study of lymphopenia after photon versus proton radiotherapy. Clones were sequenced by immunoSEQ multiplex PCR, and TCRdb holds only the in-frame ones, with some missing. The data show about 65,000 clones, with about nine tenths seen just once and under 14% held by the top ten. This specimen consisted of peripheral blood, obtained from a patient treated with proton-based radiotherapy. These receptors came from an elderly man with esophageal cancer.

J is TRBJ1-5 and V is TRBV5-8; D is possibly TRBD1 (6 bases). The V gene lost 0 bases and the J gene lost 7 bases, with 14 bases spanning the gap. Germline loops: CDR1 SGHTS, CDR2 YDEGEE. CDR3 length: 15 residues. The chain's CDR3 is CASSLGQGLYQPQHF. CDR3 nucleotide sequence: TGTGCCAGCAGCTTGGGGCAGGGGTTATACCAGCCCCAGCATTTT.

This chain links TRBV14 with TRBJ2-1; TRBD1 or TRBD2 may be the D gene (5 bases each). The CDR3 loop spans 17 amino acids. V was shortened by 1 base and J by 4 bases, with 17 bases between the two germline ends. Per the germline V gene, CDR1 is SGHDN and CDR2 is FVKESK. The CDR3 nucleotides read TGTGCCAGCAGCCAAGGGGACCACTCCTTTAGGTACAATGAGCAGTTCTTC. Its protein product is CASSQGDHSFRYNEQFF.

The rearrangement links TRBV6-1 to TRBJ1-2; D uncertain. CDR3 length: 13 amino acids. V was shortened by 4 bases and J by 3 bases, with 9 bases between the two germline ends. Looked up from germline, CDR1 is MNHNS and CDR2 is SASEGT. CDR3 loop: CASSGGFYYGYTF. The CDR3 DNA is TGTGCCAGCAGTGGTGGGTTTTACTATGGCTACACCTTC.

The chain joins TRBV9 to TRBJ2-1; TRBD1 or TRBD2 may be the D gene (5 bases each). The V gene lost 2 bases and the J gene lost 1 base, with 10 bases spanning the gap. Germline V gives CDR1 SGDLS, CDR2 YYNGEE. The length of the CDR3 is 15 residues. CDR3 loop: CASSVEWGSYNEQFF. Written as DNA, the CDR3 is TGTGCCAGCAGCGTTGAGTGGGGGTCCTACAATGAGCAGTTCTTC.

V and J are TRBV30 and TRBJ2-7, with TRBD2 matching over 10 bases. The CDR3 spans 15 residues. Unmatched junction bases numbered 13, after V lost 6 bases and J lost 5 bases. Germline loops: CDR1 GTSNPN, CDR2 SVGIG (reference sequence). Here the CDR3 reads CACPIAGGGPHEQYF. DNA of the CDR3: TGTGCCTGCCCGATAGCGGGAGGAGGGCCTCACGAGCAGTACTTC.

The CDR3 DNA is TGTGCCAGCAGCTTAGCTACCAGGACGACAAGGCGAGAGCAGTACTTC. It specifies CASSLATRTTRREQYF. V is TRBV7-6 and J is TRBJ2-7, with no clear D. The CDR3 is 16 amino acids. Germline V CDR1 and CDR2: SGHVS, FNYEAQ. Trimming stripped 0 bases from V and 7 bases from J, with 19 bases between.

The chain combines TRBV4-2 with TRBJ2-2; 11 nucleotides align to TRBD1. CDR1 is LGHNA, CDR2 YNFKEQ, per germline. CDR3 length: 15 amino acids. The ends lost 5 bases at V and 4 bases at J; junction bases unmatched: 3. In DNA, the CDR3 is TGTGCCAGCAGCTCCGGGACAGGGGGCACCGGGGAGCTGTTTTTT. Amino acid sequence: CASSSGTGGTGELFF.

The chain combines TRBV5-4 with TRBJ2-7; D is undetermined. The germline V gene encodes CDR1 SGHNT and CDR2 YYREEE (reference sequence). Trimming took off 0 bases at V and 2 bases at J, with 6 bases between the two ends. This CDR3 contains 13 residues. CDR3 DNA sequence: TGTGCCAGCAGCTTGGATCAAACCTACGAGCAGTACTTC. Amino acid sequence: CASSLDQTYEQYF.

The rearrangement links TRBV7-9 to TRBJ2-7; D unclear. The length of the CDR3 is 13 residues. Germline-derived CDR1 and CDR2 are SEHNR and FQNEAQ (reference sequence). The V end lost 5 bases, the J end lost 3 bases, and 11 bases lay between the germline ends. The CDR3 sequence is CASSPTPHYEQYF. In DNA, the CDR3 is TGTGCCAGCAGCCCCACCCCGCACTACGAGCAGTACTTC.

The sample holds one count of this clone. This rearrangement joins TRBV7-2 to TRBJ2-3, with 12 bases lining up with TRBD2. Germline lookup yields CDR1 SGHTA and CDR2 FQGNSA. The CDR3 sequence is 15 residues long. V trimming: 5 bases; J trimming: 4 bases; junction bases outside the gene matches: 4. Written as DNA, the CDR3 is TGTGCCAGCAGCGCTCGACTAGCGGGAGCAGATACGCAGTATTTT. Translation: CASSARLAGADTQYF.

V gene TRBV29-1 combines with J gene TRBJ2-5; the D gene is possibly TRBD1 (5 bases). The CDR3 is 12 residues long. Germline CDR1 reads SQVTM; CDR2 reads ANQGSEA. Trimming pared 4 bases from V and 0 bases from J, leaving 6 bases between. CDR3 DNA: TGCAGCGTTGGACAGTACCAAGAGACCCAGTACTTC. This sequence encodes CSVGQYQETQYF.

The chain has TRBV9 and TRBJ2-5; D is ambiguous. TRBJ2-7 matches the DNA end more closely, so the J call is doubtful. The CDR3 consists of 14 residues. Germline V gene lookup returns CDR1 SGDLS and CDR2 YYNGEE. The CDR3 bases are TGTGCCAGCAGCTTGGGTGACCACTCCTACGAGCAGTACTTC. Its translation is CASSLGDHSYEQYF.

The rearrangement joins TRBV18 to TRBJ2-3, with 7 bases that match TRBD1. Germline V gives CDR1 KGHSH, CDR2 LQKENI. The ends lost 3 bases at V and 1 base at J; junction bases unmatched: 7. CDR3 length equals 16 residues. CDR3 in DNA: TGTGCCAGCTCACCGTACCGAGGGGGCGGCACAGATACGCAGTATTTT. Amino acid sequence: CASSPYRGGGTDTQYF. The full variable domain, in which reference TRBV18 and TRBJ2-3 provide the parts outside the CDR3, is NAGVMQNPRHLVRRRGQEARLRCSPMKGHSHVYWYRQLPEEGLKFMVYLQKENIIDESGMPKERFSAEFPKEGPSILRIQQVVRGDSAAYFCASSPYRGGGTDTQYFGPGTRLTVL.

The chain recombines TRBV4-3 with TRBJ1-2; D possibly corresponds to TRBD1 (5 bases). V was trimmed by 4 bases and J by 4 bases, leaving 10 bases between them. The CDR3 length is 13 residues. Germline-derived CDR1 and CDR2 are LGHNA and YSLEER. This CDR3 reads CASSRQGRYGYTF. CDR3 nucleotide sequence: TGCGCCAGCAGCCGTCAGGGACGCTATGGCTACACCTTC.

The chain couples TRBV11-2 to TRBJ1-2; possibly TRBD1 for D (5 bases). The CDR3 contains 18 residues. Germline V lookup: CDR1 SGHAT, CDR2 FQNNGV. With 0 bases removed from V and 1 base from J, the gap between germline ends came to 18 bases. CDR3 DNA sequence: TGTGCCAGCAGCTTAGATTCGACGCAGGGCCTCTTTAACTATGGCTACACCTTC. Protein product: CASSLDSTQGLFNYGYTF.

The V gene is TRBV11-2, the J gene TRBJ2-7, with D hard to call. Trimming removed 7 bases at V and 6 bases at J, with 19 bases between. The CDR3 loop spans 14 amino acids. Germline V lookup: CDR1 SGHAT, CDR2 FQNNGV. The CDR3 loop is CASTLTRFAGEQYF. The DNA of the CDR3 is TGTGCCAGCACCCTCACCCGGTTTGCCGGCGAGCAGTACTTC.